This T cell receptor beta chain appears in the sequencing data of a study of blood T cell repertoires in COVID-19. CDR1 is MDHEN and CDR2 is SYDVKM in the germline V gene. Deletions cut 4 bases from V and 6 bases from J, with 6 bases between. This CDR3 comprises 11 residues. Sequencing used immunoSEQ multiplex PCR; TCRdb keeps in-frame clones, though not all of them. Seen here are fewer than 500,000 clones, 87% observed once, and the top ten hold about 2.1%. This receptor was identified in a woman between 18 and 30 years old with acute COVID-19. The genes are TRBV28 and TRBJ2-5; D is ambiguous. The sample was PBMCs or T cells enriched from blood (not recorded which). CDR3 coding DNA: TGTGCCAGCAGTTACACCAAGACCCAGTACTTC. Its protein is CASSYTKTQYF.